A selection of T cell receptor beta chains follows, all from one sample in a study of cytomegalovirus exposure and HLA in healthy donors. The method was immunoSEQ multiplex PCR; TCRdb's version includes in-frame clones alone and lacks a portion of them. The sample carries 150,000 to 200,000 clones, roughly three quarters recorded once. Material: PBMCs. Receptor source: a woman aged 25 to 39 in good health and CMV-seronegative. Each CDR3 is given with its conserved first and last residue. Each record gives: J gene, D gene, clone size, V gene, CDR3 protein, CDR3 DNA. D genes are given only for firm matches. Expanded clones get a size class; other rows say once, few or many, or leave the size out.

>TRBJ2-1|TRBD2|.|TRBV7-7
CASSRTSGSYNEQFF
TGTGCCAGCAGCCGGACTAGCGGGAGCTACAATGAGCAGTTCTTC
>TRBJ1-1|.|.|TRBV5-1
CAVKQGNTEAFF
TGCGCCGTAAAACAGGGGAACACTGAAGCTTTCTTT
>TRBJ1-2|TRBD1|.|TRBV29-1
CSVAGTGIGYTF
TGCAGCGTGGCCGGGACAGGGATTGGCTACACCTTC
>TRBJ2-1|.|.|TRBV28
CASSPVFNEQFF
TGTGCCAGCAGCCCCGTCTTTAATGAGCAGTTCTTC
>TRBJ1-1|.|.|TRBV5-1
CASSRLQGLREAFF
TGCGCCAGCAGCCGACTACAGGGTCTTCGCGAAGCTTTCTTT
>TRBJ2-5|.|once|TRBV29-1
CSVEAGVGETQYF
TGCAGCGTTGAAGCCGGGGTTGGGGAGACCCAGTACTTC
>TRBJ1-1|.|.|TRBV13
CASSLGGRGALIGTEAFF
TGTGCCAGCAGCTTAGGTGGACGGGGGGCATTAATCGGGACTGAAGCTTTCTTT
>TRBJ1-6|TRBD1|.|TRBV19
CASSPRDRANSPLHF
TGTGCCAGTAGTCCCCGGGACAGGGCAAATTCACCCCTCCACTTT
>TRBJ2-7|TRBD1|.|TRBV25-1
CASSEFRGQGSYEQYF
TGTGCCAGCAGCGAGTTTAGGGGACAGGGATCCTACGAGCAGTACTTC
>TRBJ2-5|.|.|TRBV9
CASSTPGQQETQYF
TGTGCCAGCAGCACCCCGGGACAACAAGAGACCCAGTACTTC
>TRBJ2-5|TRBD2|.|TRBV14
CASSQDRYLAGGETQYF
TGTGCCAGCAGCCAAGATAGGTACCTAGCGGGAGGAGAGACCCAGTACTTC
>TRBJ1-4|.|.|TRBV5-1
CASSMGLSSATNEKLFF
TGCGCCAGCAGCATGGGACTCTCTTCTGCAACTAATGAAAAACTGTTTTTT
>TRBJ2-7|TRBD2|.|TRBV6-5
CASSLGGSSYEQYF
TGTGCCAGCAGTTTGGGCGGGAGTAGCTACGAGCAGTACTTC
>TRBJ2-5|.|.|TRBV5-1
CASSLRGNQETQYF
TGCGCCAGCAGCTTGCGAGGAAACCAAGAGACCCAGTACTTC
>TRBJ2-1|TRBD2|.|TRBV28
CASSPTSGGGYNEQFF
TGTGCCAGCAGTCCGACTAGCGGGGGCGGGTACAATGAGCAGTTCTTC
>TRBJ1-2|.|.|TRBV5-6
CASSRYPEVNGYTF
TGTGCCAGCAGCCGGTACCCGGAGGTGAATGGCTACACCTTC
>TRBJ1-2|TRBD1|.|TRBV6-5
CASSYWTGEEGGYTF
TGTGCCAGCAGTTACTGGACAGGGGAGGAAGGGGGCTACACCTTC
>TRBJ1-4|TRBD1|.|TRBV30
CAWTTQGNEKLFF
TGTGCCTGGACCACACAGGGGAATGAAAAACTGTTTTTT
>TRBJ1-2|TRBD1|few|TRBV19
CASTPDRLYGYTF
TGTGCCAGTACTCCGGACAGGCTTTATGGCTACACCTTC
>TRBJ2-7|TRBD1|once|TRBV2
CASSGGTAPYEQYF
TGTGCCAGCAGTGGGGGGACAGCCCCCTACGAGCAGTACTTC
>TRBJ2-5|.|.|TRBV30
CAWNTMTETQYF
TGTGCCTGGAATACTATGACAGAGACCCAGTACTTC
>TRBJ1-5|.|.|TRBV30
CAWSVPGYSNQPQHF
TGTGCCTGGAGTGTACCGGGGTATAGCAATCAGCCCCAGCATTTT